The clone carrying this T cell receptor (beta chain) showed up just a few times. Its antigen is currently unknown. Trimming removed 5 bases from V and 2 bases from J, with 10 bases in between. Per the germline V gene, CDR1 is MNHEY and CDR2 is SMNVEV (reference sequence). This CDR3 region has 13 residues. This sample is part of a study of T cells after yellow fever vaccination. Study conclusions and caveats: A secondary response was less intense yet reached its peak sooner, at day 5 versus 15. Clones that expanded after primary vaccination mostly reappeared after the booster (96% CD4, about 89% CD8). One caveat is that FACS-sorted repertoires could contain abundant clonotypes contaminating from the bulk population.

Researchers made TCR cDNA using 5'RACE template switching, and this step added a universal primer site and UMIs. TCRdb independently ran MiXCR on the 5' RACE reads; one entry per CDR3 protein. This table has hundreds of thousands of distinct CDR3 sequences, over 9% appearing once. The chain uses TRBV27 and TRBJ2-7, with D uncertain. The clonotype originates from a man aged 25 to 40 who received the YFV17D yellow fever vaccine. The source was PBMCs, collected on the day of the yellow fever booster vaccination. The CDR3 spells CASSIQGTYEQYF. CDR3 in DNA: TGTGCCAGCAGTATCCAAGGTACCTACGAGCAGTACTTC.